These 2 T cell receptor beta chains share one sample of origin, sequenced in a study of blood T cell repertoires in COVID-19 (dated by TCRdb to about 2020). Preparation of the library involved the immunoSEQ multiplex PCR assay. In its TCRdb copy, this immuneACCESS table keeps in-frame sequences only and misses some clones. Where compared with another copy, unresolved V genes explain less than half of these, and the others have no known cause. In this sample the table shows some 15,000 clones, around 91% of which occur a single time. The leading ten clones occupy about 4.5% of the sample. The source material was peripheral blood. The receptors here all came from a man aged 60 to 75 with active COVID-19.

The chain recombines TRBV29-1 with TRBJ1-2, with TRBD1 matching over 7 bases. Germline CDR1 is SQVTM and CDR2 is ANQGSEA. Trimming took 1 base from V and 7 from J; bases not matched to a gene: 9. CDR3 length: 14 amino acids. CDR3 DNA: TGCAGCGTTGAAGCCCACAGGGGATCCGCTGGCTACACCTTC. Translating gives CSVEAHRGSAGYTF.

The genes are TRBV2 and TRBJ2-3, with 8 positions matching TRBD1. This CDR3 spans 14 amino acids. J was trimmed by 4 bases and V by 6 bases; bases with no gene match: 6. The germline V gene encodes CDR1 SNHLY and CDR2 FYNNEI. CDR3 loop: CASSAPQGADTQYF. The CDR3 DNA follows: TGTGCCAGCAGCGCACCACAGGGGGCAGATACGCAGTATTTT.